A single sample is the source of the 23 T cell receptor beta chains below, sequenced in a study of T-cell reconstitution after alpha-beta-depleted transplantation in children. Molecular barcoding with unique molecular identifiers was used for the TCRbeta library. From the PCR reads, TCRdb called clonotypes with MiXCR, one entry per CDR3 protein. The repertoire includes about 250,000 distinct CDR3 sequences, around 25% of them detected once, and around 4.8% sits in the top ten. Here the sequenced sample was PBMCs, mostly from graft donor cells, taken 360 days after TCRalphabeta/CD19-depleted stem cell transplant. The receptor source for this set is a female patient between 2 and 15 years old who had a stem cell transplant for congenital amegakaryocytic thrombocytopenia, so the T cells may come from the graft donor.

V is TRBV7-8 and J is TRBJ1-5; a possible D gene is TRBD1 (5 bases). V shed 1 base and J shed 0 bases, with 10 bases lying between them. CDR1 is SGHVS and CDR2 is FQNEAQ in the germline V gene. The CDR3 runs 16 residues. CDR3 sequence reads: CASSLVQAYSNQPQHF. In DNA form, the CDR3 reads TGTGCCAGCAGCTTAGTACAGGCATATAGCAATCAGCCCCAGCATTTT. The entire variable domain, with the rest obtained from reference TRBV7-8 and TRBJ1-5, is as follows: GAGVSQSPRYKVAKRGQDVALRCDPISGHVSLFWYQQALGQGPEFLTYFQNEAQLDKSGLPSDRFFAERPEGSVSTLKIQRTQQEDSAVYLCASSLVQAYSNQPQHFGDGTRLSIL.

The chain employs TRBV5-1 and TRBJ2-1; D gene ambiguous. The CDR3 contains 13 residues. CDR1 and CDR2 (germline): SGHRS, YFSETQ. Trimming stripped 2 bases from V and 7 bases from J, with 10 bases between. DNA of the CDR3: TGCGCCAGCAGCTTTGGGCCACAGAATGAGCAGTTCTTC. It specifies CASSFGPQNEQFF. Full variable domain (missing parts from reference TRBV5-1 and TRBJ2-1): KAGVTQTPRYLIKTRGQQVTLSCSPISGHRSVSWYQQTPGQGLQFLFEYFSETQRNKGNFPGRFSGRQFSNSRSEMNVSTLELGDSALYLCASSFGPQNEQFFGPGTRLTVL.

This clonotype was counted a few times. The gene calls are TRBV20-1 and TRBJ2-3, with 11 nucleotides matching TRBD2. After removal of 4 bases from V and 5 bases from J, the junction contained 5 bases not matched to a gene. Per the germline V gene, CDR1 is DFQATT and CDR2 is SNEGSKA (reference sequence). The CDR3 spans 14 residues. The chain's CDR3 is CSAMTSGDKDTQYF. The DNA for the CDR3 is TGCAGTGCTATGACTAGCGGGGACAAAGATACGCAGTATTTT.

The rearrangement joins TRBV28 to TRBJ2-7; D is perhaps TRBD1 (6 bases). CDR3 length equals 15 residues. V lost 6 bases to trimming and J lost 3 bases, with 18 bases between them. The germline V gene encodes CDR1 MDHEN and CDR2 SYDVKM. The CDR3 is CASRYSDRPNYEQYF. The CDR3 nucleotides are TGTGCCAGCAGATACTCGGACAGACCAAACTACGAGCAGTACTTC. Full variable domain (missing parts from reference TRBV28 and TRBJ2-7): DVKVTQSSRYLVKRTGEKVFLECVQDMDHENMFWYRQDPGLGLRLIYFSYDVKMKEKGDIPEGYSVSREKKERFSLILESASTNQTSMYLCASRYSDRPNYEQYFGPGTRLTVT.

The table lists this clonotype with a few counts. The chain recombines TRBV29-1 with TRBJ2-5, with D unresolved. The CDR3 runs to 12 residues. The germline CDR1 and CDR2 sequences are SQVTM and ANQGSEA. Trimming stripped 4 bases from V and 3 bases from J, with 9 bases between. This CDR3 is CSVATVKETQYF. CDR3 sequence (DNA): TGCAGCGTTGCTACAGTGAAAGAGACCCAGTACTTC.

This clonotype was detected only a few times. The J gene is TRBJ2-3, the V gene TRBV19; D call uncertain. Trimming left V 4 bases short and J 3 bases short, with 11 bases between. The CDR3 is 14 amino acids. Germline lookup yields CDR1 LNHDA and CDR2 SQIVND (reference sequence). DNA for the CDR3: TGTGCCAGTAGTAGGTCGGGCAGAACAGATACGCAGTATTTT. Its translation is CASSRSGRTDTQYF.

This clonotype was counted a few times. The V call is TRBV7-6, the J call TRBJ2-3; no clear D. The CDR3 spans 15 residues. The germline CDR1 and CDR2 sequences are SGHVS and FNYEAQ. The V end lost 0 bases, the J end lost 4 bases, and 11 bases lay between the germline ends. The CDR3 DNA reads TGTGCCAGCAGCTTAGCCGGAGACCAGGCAGATACGCAGTATTTT. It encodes CASSLAGDQADTQYF.

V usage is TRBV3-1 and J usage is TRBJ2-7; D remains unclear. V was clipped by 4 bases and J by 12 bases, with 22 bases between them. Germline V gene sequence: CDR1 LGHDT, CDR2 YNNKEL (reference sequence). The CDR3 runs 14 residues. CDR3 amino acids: CASSPVRESTSMYF. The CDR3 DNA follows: TGTGCCAGCAGCCCCGTAAGGGAATCAACGAGCATGTACTTC.

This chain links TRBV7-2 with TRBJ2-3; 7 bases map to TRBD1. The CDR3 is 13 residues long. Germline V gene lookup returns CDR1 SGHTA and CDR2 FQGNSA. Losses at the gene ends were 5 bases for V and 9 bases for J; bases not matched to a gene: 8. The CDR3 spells CASSPRPRGTQYF. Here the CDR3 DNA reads TGTGCCAGCAGCCCCCGACCCAGGGGGACGCAGTATTTT.

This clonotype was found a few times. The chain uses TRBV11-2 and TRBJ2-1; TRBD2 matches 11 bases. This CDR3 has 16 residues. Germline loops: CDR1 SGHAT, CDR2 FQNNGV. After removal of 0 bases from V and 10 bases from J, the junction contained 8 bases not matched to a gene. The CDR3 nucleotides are TGTGCCAGCAGCTTAGAATTTAGCGGGAGGGCCTTGGAGCAGTTCTTC. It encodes CASSLEFSGRALEQFF.

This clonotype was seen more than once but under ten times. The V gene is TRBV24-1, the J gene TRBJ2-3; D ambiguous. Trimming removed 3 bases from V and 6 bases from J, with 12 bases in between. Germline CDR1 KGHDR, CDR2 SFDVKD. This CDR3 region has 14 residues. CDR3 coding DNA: TGTGCCACCAGTGATAGATGGATTGGGGATACGCAGTATTTT. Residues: CATSDRWIGDTQYF.

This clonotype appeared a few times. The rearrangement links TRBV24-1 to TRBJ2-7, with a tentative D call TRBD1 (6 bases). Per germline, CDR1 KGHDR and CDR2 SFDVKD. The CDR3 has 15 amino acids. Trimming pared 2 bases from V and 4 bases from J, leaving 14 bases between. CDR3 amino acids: CATSDSSQGWYEQYF. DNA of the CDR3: TGTGCCACCAGTGATTCCTCGCAGGGGTGGTACGAGCAGTACTTC.

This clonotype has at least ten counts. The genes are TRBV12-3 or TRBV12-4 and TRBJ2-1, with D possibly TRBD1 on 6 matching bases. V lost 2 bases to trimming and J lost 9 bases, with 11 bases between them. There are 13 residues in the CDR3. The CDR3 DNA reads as TGTGCCAGCAGTTTACCATCACAGGGTGAGCAGTTCTTC. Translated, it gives CASSLPSQGEQFF.

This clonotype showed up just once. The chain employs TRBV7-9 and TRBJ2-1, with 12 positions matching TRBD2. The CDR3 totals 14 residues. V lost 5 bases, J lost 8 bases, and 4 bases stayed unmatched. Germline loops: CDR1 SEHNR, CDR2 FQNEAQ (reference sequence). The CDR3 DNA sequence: TGTGCCAGCAGCATACTAGCGGGGGGCGATGAGCAGTTCTTC. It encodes CASSILAGGDEQFF.

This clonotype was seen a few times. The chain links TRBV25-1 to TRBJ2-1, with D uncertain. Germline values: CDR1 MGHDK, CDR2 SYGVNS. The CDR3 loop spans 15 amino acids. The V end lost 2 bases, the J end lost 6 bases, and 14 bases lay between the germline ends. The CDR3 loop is CASSEGQLLRNEQFF. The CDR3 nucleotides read TGTGCCAGCAGTGAAGGGCAGCTACTCCGCAATGAGCAGTTCTTC.

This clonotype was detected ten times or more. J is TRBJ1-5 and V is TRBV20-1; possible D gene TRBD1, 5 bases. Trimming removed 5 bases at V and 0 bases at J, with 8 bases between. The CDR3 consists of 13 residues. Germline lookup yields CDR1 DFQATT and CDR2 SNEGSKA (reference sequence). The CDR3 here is CSARGGSNQPQHF. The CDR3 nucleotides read TGCAGTGCTCGGGGGGGTAGCAATCAGCCCCAGCATTTT.

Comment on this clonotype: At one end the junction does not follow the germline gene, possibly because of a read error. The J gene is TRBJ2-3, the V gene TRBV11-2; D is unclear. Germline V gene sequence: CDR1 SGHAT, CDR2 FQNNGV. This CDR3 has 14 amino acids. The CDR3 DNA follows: TGTGCCTGCAGCTTCGGCAGAATCACAGATACGCAGTATTTT. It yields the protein CACSFGRITDTQYF.

The CDR3 nucleotides read TGTGCCATCAGTGGAATAGCGGGGGTAGGGGAGGCGCAGTATTTT. Translation gives CAISGIAGVGEAQYF. The chain recombines TRBV10-3 with TRBJ2-3, with 9 bases that match TRBD2. Germline V gene lookup returns CDR1 ENHRY and CDR2 SYGVKD. The V and J ends lost 4 bases and 10 bases, in that order; junction bases with no gene match: 12. This CDR3 is built from 15 residues.

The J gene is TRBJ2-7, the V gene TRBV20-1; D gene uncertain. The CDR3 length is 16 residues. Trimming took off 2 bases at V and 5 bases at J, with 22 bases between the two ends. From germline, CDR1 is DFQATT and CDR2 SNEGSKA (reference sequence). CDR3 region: CSARRPGRIYGDEQYF. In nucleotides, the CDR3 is TGCAGTGCTAGAAGACCGGGCCGCATCTACGGCGACGAGCAGTACTTC.

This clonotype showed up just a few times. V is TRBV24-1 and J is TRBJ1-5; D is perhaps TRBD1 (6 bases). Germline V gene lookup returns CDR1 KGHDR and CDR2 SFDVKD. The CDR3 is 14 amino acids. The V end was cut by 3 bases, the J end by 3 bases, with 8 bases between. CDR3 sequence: CATSDGGPNQPQHF. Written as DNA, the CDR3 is TGTGCCACCAGTGATGGGGGCCCCAATCAGCCCCAGCATTTT.

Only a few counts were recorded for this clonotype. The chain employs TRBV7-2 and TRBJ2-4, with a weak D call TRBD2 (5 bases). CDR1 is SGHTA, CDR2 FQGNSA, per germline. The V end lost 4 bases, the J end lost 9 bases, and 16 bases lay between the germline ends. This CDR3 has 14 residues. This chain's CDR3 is CASSSSGKGGIQYF. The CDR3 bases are TGTGCCAGCAGCTCGTCGGGGAAAGGAGGCATTCAGTACTTC.

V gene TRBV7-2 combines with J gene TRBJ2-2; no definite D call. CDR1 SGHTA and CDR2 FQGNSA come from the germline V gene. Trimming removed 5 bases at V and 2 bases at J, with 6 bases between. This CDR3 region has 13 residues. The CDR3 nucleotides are TGTGCCAGCAGCCCCAAAAACACCGGGGAGCTGTTTTTT. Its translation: CASSPKNTGELFF.

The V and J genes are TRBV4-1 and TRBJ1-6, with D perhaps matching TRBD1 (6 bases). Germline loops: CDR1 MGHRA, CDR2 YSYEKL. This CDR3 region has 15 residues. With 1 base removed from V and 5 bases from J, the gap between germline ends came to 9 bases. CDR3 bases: TGCGCCAGCAGCCAAGGACAGGTCAATAATTCACCCCTCCACTTT. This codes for CASSQGQVNNSPLHF.